The 14 T cell receptor beta chains below were found in one sample sequenced in a study of CD8 T cells in ankylosing spondylitis (dated by TCRdb to 2016 to 2017). Receptor libraries were prepared by 5' RACE. This sample was sequenced with an Illumina HiSeq 2500. The public reads were reprocessed in TCRdb via fastp at Q25 and MiXCR, keeping in-frame beta chains. Rows merge per CDR3 protein into single entries with the most common DNA and genes. The sample includes 200,000 to 250,000 distinct CDR3 sequences, with 8% to 10% observed a single time. The ten largest clonotypes hold 4.8% of the sample. The specimen was blood, either unsorted or a sorted T cell fraction (not recorded which). These receptors came from a female donor with ankylosing spondylitis or in good health (not recorded which).

This clonotype was seen repeatedly, ten times or more. V gene TRBV29-1 combines with J gene TRBJ2-1; a possible D gene is TRBD1 (6 bases). The CDR3 is 14 residues long. Looked up from germline, CDR1 is SQVTM and CDR2 is ANQGSEA. V gave up 8 bases and J gave up 2 bases, with 16 bases separating them. The CDR3 reads CSFLNRVTYNEQFF. For the CDR3, the DNA is TGCAGCTTCCTTAACAGGGTAACCTACAATGAGCAGTTCTTC.

This clonotype was detected ten times or more. V is TRBV24-1 and J is TRBJ2-2; TRBD1 agrees at 9 bases. Germline CDR1 and CDR2: KGHDR and SFDVKD. This CDR3 contains 15 residues. Trimming took 9 bases from V and 2 from J; bases not matched to a gene: 6. The CDR3 DNA follows: TGTGCCACCTCTGGACAGGGGACAAACACCGGGGAGCTGTTTTTT. This translates into CATSGQGTNTGELFF.

This chain links TRBV7-2 with TRBJ2-2, with D unclear. The CDR3 covers 13 residues. Germline CDR1 and CDR2: SGHTA and FQGNSA. Trimming removed 1 base at V and 8 bases at J, with 8 bases between. DNA for the CDR3: TGTGCCAGCAGCTTAGGTCGGGCAGGGGAGCTGTTTTTT. Translating gives CASSLGRAGELFF.

This sequence joins TRBV30 and TRBJ1-1; D is perhaps TRBD1 (5 bases). Germline lookup yields CDR1 GTSNPN and CDR2 SVGIG (reference sequence). Deletions cut 0 bases from V and 13 bases from J, with 12 bases between. The CDR3 spans 11 residues. The CDR3 protein is CAWSVGGWGFF. In DNA, the CDR3 is TGTGCCTGGAGTGTCGGGGGTTGGGGTTTCTTT. Full variable domain (missing parts from reference TRBV30 and TRBJ1-1): SQTIHQWPATLVQPVGSPLSLECTVEGTSNPNLYWYRQAAGRGLQLLFYSVGIGQISSEVPQNLSASRPQDRQFILSSKKLLLSDSGFYLCAWSVGGWGFFGQGTRLTVV.

This clonotype was observed many times. The chain combines TRBV12-3 or TRBV12-4 with TRBJ2-1, with TRBD2 matching over 8 bases. The CDR3 is 18 residues long. After removal of 3 bases from V and 4 bases from J, the junction contained 14 bases not matched to a gene. CDR3 loop: CASSLWVAGSPMYNEQFF. The CDR3 coding sequence is TGTGCCAGCAGTTTGTGGGTAGCGGGAAGCCCCATGTACAATGAGCAGTTCTTC.

In this sample, this clonotype turned up many times. This chain joins TRBV28 and TRBJ2-3; D not certain. Trimming took off 5 bases at V and 8 bases at J, with 14 bases between the two ends. The CDR3 has 13 residues. In germline, CDR1 is MDHEN, CDR2 SYDVKM. Written as DNA, the CDR3 is TGTGCCAGCAGTCCCTTCGGTCCGAGTACGCAGTATTTT. It is translated as CASSPFGPSTQYF.

This clonotype came up many times. This sequence joins TRBV28 and TRBJ2-7, with D uncertain. Germline CDR1 and CDR2: MDHEN and SYDVKM. V gave up 2 bases and J gave up 7 bases, with 15 bases separating them. The CDR3 length is 14 residues. The chain's CDR3 is CASSLVRPKREQYF. As DNA, the CDR3 is TGTGCCAGCAGTTTAGTCCGGCCCAAAAGGGAGCAGTACTTC.

This clonotype was recorded at least ten times. The J gene is TRBJ2-5, the V gene TRBV9; 7 bases are a match to TRBD2. The CDR3 is 12 amino acids. V was clipped by 7 bases and J by 4 bases; unmatched bases: 4. Germline CDR1 and CDR2: SGDLS and YYNGEE. The CDR3 loop reads CASAGEGETQYF. CDR3 DNA: TGTGCCAGCGCGGGAGAAGGAGAGACCCAGTACTTC.

At least ten counts were recorded for this clonotype. The chain is built from TRBV27 and TRBJ2-7; D possibly corresponds to TRBD1 (6 bases). The V gene lost 7 bases and the J gene lost 1 base, with 8 bases spanning the gap. The CDR3 is 12 residues long. Germline lookup yields CDR1 MNHEY and CDR2 SMNVEV (reference sequence). CDR3 sequence (DNA): TGTGCCAGCAAAGACAGGTCCTACGAGCAGTACTTC. Amino acid sequence: CASKDRSYEQYF.

This clonotype came up many times. The chain is built from TRBV29-1 and TRBJ1-2; TRBD1 aligns across 9 bases. V gave up 4 bases and J gave up 7 bases; unmatched junction bases: 4. This CDR3 has 12 amino acids. Germline CDR1 SQVTM, CDR2 ANQGSEA. The CDR3 sequence is CSVVPGQGGYTF. In DNA form, the CDR3 reads TGCAGCGTTGTTCCGGGACAGGGTGGCTACACCTTC.

The table lists this clonotype with many counts. The chain employs TRBV20-1 and TRBJ2-1; D ambiguous. CDR1 is DFQATT and CDR2 is SNEGSKA in the germline V gene (reference sequence). V was pared by 6 bases and J by 2 bases, with 17 bases between. The length of the CDR3 is 15 residues. The CDR3 here is CSAFLSSPAYNEQFF. The CDR3, as DNA: TGCAGTGCCTTCTTATCCTCCCCGGCCTACAATGAGCAGTTCTTC.

This clonotype was recorded at least ten times. This sequence joins TRBV7-2 and TRBJ2-1, with no clear D. Germline loops: CDR1 SGHTA, CDR2 FQGNSA. The CDR3 contains 14 residues. Trimming pared 4 bases from V and 0 bases from J, leaving 7 bases between. CDR3: CASSSASSYNEQFF. The CDR3 nucleotides read TGTGCCAGCAGCTCCGCTAGCTCCTACAATGAGCAGTTCTTC.

This clonotype was picked up many times. The chain links TRBV3-1 to TRBJ2-2; the D gene is possibly TRBD2 (6 bases). V lost 1 base and J 2 bases, leaving 11 bases between the germline ends. This CDR3 region has 16 residues. Germline assignment: CDR1 LGHDT and CDR2 YNNKEL (reference sequence). CDR3 residues: CASSQGSGPNTGELFF. In nucleotides, the CDR3 is TGTGCCAGCAGCCAAGGAAGCGGGCCTAACACCGGGGAGCTGTTTTTT.

The sample holds many counts of this clonotype. V is TRBV11-2 and J is TRBJ2-5, with a weak D call TRBD1 (5 bases). The V gene lost 2 bases and the J gene lost 2 bases, with 12 bases spanning the gap. The CDR3 loop spans 15 amino acids. Germline assignment: CDR1 SGHAT and CDR2 FQNNGV. The CDR3 nucleotides read TGTGCCAGCAGCTTATCACCAGGGCCGCAAGAGACCCAGTACTTC. Its protein is CASSLSPGPQETQYF.